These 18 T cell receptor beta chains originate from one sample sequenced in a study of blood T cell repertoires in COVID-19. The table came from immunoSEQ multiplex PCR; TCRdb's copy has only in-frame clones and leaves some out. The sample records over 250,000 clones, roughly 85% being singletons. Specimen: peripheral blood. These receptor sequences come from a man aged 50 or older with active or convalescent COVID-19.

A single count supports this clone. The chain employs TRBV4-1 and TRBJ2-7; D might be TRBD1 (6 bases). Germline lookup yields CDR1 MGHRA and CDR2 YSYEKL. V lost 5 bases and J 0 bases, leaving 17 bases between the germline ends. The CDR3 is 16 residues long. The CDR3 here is CASSKAGQTRSYEQYF. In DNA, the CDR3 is TGCGCCAGCAGCAAAGCTGGACAGACCCGCTCCTACGAGCAGTACTTC.

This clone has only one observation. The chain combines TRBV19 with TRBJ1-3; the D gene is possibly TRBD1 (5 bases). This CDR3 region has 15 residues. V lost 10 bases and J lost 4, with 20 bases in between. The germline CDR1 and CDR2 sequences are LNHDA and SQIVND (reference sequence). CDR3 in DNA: TGTGCCACGACTAGACCTACAGGTTTGGGAAACACCATATATTTT. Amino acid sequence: CATTRPTGLGNTIYF.

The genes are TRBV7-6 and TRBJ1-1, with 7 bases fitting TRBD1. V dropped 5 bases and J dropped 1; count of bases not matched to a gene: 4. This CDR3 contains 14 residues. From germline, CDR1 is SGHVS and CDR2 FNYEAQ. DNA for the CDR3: TGTGCCAGCAGCACAGGGGAACGGAACACTGAAGCTTTCTTT. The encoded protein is CASSTGERNTEAFF.

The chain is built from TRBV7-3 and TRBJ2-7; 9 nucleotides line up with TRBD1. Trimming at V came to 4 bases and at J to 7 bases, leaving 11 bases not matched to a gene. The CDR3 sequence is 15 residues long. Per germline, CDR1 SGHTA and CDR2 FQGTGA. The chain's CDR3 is CASSWTGAAPGEQYF. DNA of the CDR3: TGTGCCAGCAGCTGGACAGGGGCCGCGCCCGGGGAGCAGTACTTC.

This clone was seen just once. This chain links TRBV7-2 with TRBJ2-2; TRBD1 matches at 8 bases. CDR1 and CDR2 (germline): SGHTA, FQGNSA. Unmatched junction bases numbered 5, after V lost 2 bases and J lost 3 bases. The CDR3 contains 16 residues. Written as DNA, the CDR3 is TGTGCCAGCAGCTTAAGGGGGACAGGCCACACCGGGGAGCTGTTTTTT. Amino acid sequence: CASSLRGTGHTGELFF.

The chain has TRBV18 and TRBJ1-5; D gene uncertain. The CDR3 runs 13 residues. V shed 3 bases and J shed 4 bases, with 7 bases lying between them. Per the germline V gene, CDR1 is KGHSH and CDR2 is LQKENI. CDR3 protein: CASSPTENQPQHF. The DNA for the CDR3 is TGTGCCAGCTCACCTACAGAAAATCAGCCCCAGCATTTT.

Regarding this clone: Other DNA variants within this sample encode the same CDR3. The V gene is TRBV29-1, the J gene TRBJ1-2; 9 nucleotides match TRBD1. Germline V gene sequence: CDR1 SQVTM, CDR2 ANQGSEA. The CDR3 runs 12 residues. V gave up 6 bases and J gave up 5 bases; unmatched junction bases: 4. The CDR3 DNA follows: TGCAGCGTGTATGGGACAGGGTATGGCTACACCTTC. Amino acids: CSVYGTGYGYTF. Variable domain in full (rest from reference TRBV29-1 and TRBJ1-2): SAVISQKPSRDICQRGTSLTIQCQVDSQVTMMFWYRQQPGQSLTLIATANQGSEATYESGFVIDKFPISRPNLTFSTLTVSNMSPEDSSIYLCSVYGTGYGYTFGSGTRLTVV.

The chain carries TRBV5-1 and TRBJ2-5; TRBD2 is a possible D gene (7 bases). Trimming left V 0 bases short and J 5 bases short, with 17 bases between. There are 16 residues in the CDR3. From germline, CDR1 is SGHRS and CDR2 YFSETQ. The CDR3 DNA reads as TGCGCCAGCAGCTTGGCCAGCGGGGCTAGGGGGGAGACCCAGTACTTC. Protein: CASSLASGARGETQYF. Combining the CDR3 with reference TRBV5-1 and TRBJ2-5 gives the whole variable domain KAGVTQTPRYLIKTRGQQVTLSCSPISGHRSVSWYQQTPGQGLQFLFEYFSETQRNKGNFPGRFSGRQFSNSRSEMNVSTLELGDSALYLCASSLASGARGETQYFGPGTRLLVL.

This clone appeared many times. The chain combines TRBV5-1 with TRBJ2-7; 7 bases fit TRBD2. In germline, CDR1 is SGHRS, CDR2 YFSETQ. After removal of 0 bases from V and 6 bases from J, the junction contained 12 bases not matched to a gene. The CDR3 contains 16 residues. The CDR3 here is CASSLDVAGAFSEQYF. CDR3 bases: TGCGCCAGCAGCTTGGATGTAGCGGGCGCCTTCTCCGAGCAGTACTTC.

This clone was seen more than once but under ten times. The DNA of the CDR3 is TGCGCCAGCAGCCCGCCTGGGCCTGAAGCTTTCTTT. Amino acids: CASSPPGPEAFF. V usage is TRBV5-1 and J usage is TRBJ1-1, with D unclear. This CDR3 region has 12 residues. With 4 bases removed from V and 6 bases from J, the gap between germline ends came to 10 bases. Germline V gives CDR1 SGHRS, CDR2 YFSETQ.

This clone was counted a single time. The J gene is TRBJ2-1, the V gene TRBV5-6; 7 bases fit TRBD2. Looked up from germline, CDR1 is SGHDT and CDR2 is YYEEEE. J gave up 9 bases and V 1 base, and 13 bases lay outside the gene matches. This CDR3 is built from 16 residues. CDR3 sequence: CASSLRDAGVRSEQFF. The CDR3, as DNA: TGTGCCAGCAGCTTGCGTGATGCGGGAGTACGGTCTGAGCAGTTCTTC.

CDR3 loop: CASSQLLAGGFEQFF. CDR3 DNA: TGTGCCAGCAGCCAACTCTTAGCGGGAGGGTTTGAGCAGTTCTTC. The chain uses TRBV3-1 (or the pseudogene TRBV3-2) and TRBJ2-1; 11 nucleotides line up with TRBD2. With 2 bases clipped from V and 9 bases from J, the junction kept 6 bases outside the gene matches. Germline-derived CDR1 and CDR2 are LGHDT and YNNKEL (reference sequence). This CDR3 spans 15 amino acids.

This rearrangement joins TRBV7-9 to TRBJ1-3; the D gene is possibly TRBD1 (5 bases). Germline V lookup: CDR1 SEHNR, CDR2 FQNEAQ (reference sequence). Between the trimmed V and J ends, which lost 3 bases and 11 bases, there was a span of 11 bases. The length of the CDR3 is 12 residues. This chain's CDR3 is CASSFTGDSIYF. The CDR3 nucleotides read TGTGCCAGCAGCTTCACTGGGGACTCCATATATTTT.

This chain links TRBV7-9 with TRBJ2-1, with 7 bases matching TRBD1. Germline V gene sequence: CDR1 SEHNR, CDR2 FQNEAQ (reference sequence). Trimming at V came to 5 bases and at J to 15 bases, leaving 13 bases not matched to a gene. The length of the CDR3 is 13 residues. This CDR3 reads CASSVTESRGPFF. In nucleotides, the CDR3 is TGTGCCAGCAGCGTAACTGAGTCGAGGGGGCCGTTCTTC.

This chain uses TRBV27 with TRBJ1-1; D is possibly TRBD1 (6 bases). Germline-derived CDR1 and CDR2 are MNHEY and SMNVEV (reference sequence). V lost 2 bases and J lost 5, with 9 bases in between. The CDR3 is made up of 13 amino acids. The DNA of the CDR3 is TGTGCCAGCAGTTTACAGGGGAAGACTGAAGCTTTCTTT. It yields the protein CASSLQGKTEAFF.

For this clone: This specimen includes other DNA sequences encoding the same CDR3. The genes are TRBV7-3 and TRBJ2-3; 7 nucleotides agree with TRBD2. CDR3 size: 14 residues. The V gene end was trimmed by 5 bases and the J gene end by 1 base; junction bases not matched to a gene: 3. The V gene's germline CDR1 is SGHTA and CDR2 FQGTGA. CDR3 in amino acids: CASSPGGGTDTQYF. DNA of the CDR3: TGTGCCAGCAGCCCTGGGGGGGGCACAGATACGCAGTATTTT. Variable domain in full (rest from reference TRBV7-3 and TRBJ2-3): GAGVSQTPSNKVTEKGKYVELRCDPISGHTALYWYRQSLGQGPEFLIYFQGTGAADDSGLPNDRFFAVRPEGSVSTLKIQRTERGDSAVYLCASSPGGGTDTQYFGPGTRLTVL.

In DNA, the CDR3 is TGTGCTAGTGGTGAGAGCGGGAGGGGAGGCGAGCAGTACTTC. This sequence encodes CASGESGRGGEQYF. V usage is TRBV12-5 and J usage is TRBJ2-7; 10 bases line up with TRBD2. Germline V gives CDR1 LGHNT, CDR2 FRNRAP. This CDR3 comprises 14 residues. J was trimmed by 6 bases and V by 5 bases; bases with no gene match: 7.

For the CDR3, the DNA is TGTGCCAGCAGCCGCGGGGGAGCTCCCGGGGAGCTGTTTTTT. Its translation: CASSRGGAPGELFF. This rearrangement joins TRBV5-6 to TRBJ2-2; 7 bases fit TRBD2. With V trimmed by 4 bases and J by 6 bases, 6 bases remained unmatched. Per the germline V gene, CDR1 is SGHDT and CDR2 is YYEEEE. The CDR3 loop spans 14 amino acids.